This passage covers 21 T cell receptor beta chains from one sample sequenced in a study of cytomegalovirus exposure and HLA in healthy donors. 60 Vbeta and 13 Jbeta primers were used in PCR. The assay was immunoSEQ multiplex PCR, and TCRdb's table has in-frame clones only and misses some. The sample has 200,000 to 250,000 clones; less than 85% are singletons. Sequencing used PBMCs. All receptors come from a man younger than 30 in good health and CMV-seronegative.

The chain employs TRBV6-5 and TRBJ2-1, with D hard to call. Per the germline V gene, CDR1 is MNHEY and CDR2 is SVGAGI. The CDR3 totals 13 residues. Trimming removed 6 bases from V and 7 bases from J, with 13 bases in between. CDR3 bases: TGTGCCAGCAGCTATCAAAGATGGAATGAGCAGTTCTTC. This encodes CASSYQRWNEQFF.

This clone was observed a handful of times. The V gene is TRBV29-1, the J gene TRBJ1-1; D unclear. V was pared by 3 bases and J by 0 bases, with 8 bases between. Germline V gene data show CDR1 as SQVTM and CDR2 as ANQGSEA. The CDR3 extends over 13 amino acids. DNA of the CDR3: TGCAGCGTTGATGGCGGCATGAACACTGAAGCTTTCTTT. This encodes CSVDGGMNTEAFF.

This clone was counted only a few times. This chain uses TRBV29-1 with TRBJ1-1; TRBD1 is a possible D gene (5 bases). The V end lost 0 bases, the J end lost 5 bases, and 16 bases lay between the germline ends. CDR1 and CDR2 from the germline V gene are SQVTM and ANQGSEA. This CDR3 has 15 residues. CDR3 DNA: TGCAGCGTTGAAGATCTCCAGGGAGGGAAGACTGAAGCTTTCTTT. Its protein is CSVEDLQGGKTEAFF.

V usage is TRBV28 and J usage is TRBJ1-5; the match to TRBD1 covers 11 bases. This CDR3 is 18 amino acids long. After removal of 5 bases from V and 3 bases from J, the junction contained 12 bases not matched to a gene. Per germline, CDR1 MDHEN and CDR2 SYDVKM. In DNA form, the CDR3 reads TGTGCCAGCAGTACCTACGGACAGGGGGCTCAGAACAATCAGCCCCAGCATTTT. This encodes CASSTYGQGAQNNQPQHF.

The chain has TRBV30 and TRBJ1-4; D unclear. Germline assignment: CDR1 GTSNPN and CDR2 SVGIG (reference sequence). The CDR3 is made up of 13 amino acids. The V end lost 1 base, the J end lost 5 bases, and 8 bases lay between the germline ends. The CDR3 loop reads CAWSEERNEKLFF. DNA for the CDR3: TGTGCCTGGAGTGAGGAGCGGAATGAAAAACTGTTTTTT.

This clone appeared a single time. The rearrangement links TRBV6-1 to TRBJ2-7, with TRBD2 matching 11 bases. Germline values: CDR1 MNHNS, CDR2 SASEGT. The J segment lost 2 bases and the V segment lost 11 bases, leaving 11 bases of the junction unmatched. The CDR3 is 15 amino acids. In DNA, the CDR3 is TGTGCCGGGGGCCTAGCGGGAGGATGGGCCTACGAGCAGTACTTC. Its protein product is CAGGLAGGWAYEQYF.

For the CDR3, the DNA is TGTGCCAGCTCAGGCGGGAGTAACTACGAGCAGTACTTC. Amino acid sequence: CASSGGSNYEQYF. V and J are TRBV18 and TRBJ2-7; 7 bases agree with TRBD2. V lost 5 bases and J lost 3; bases outside the gene matches: 4. The germline CDR1 and CDR2 sequences are KGHSH and LQKENI. CDR3 length: 13 residues.

The chain combines TRBV2 with TRBJ2-4; a possible D gene is TRBD1 (6 bases). Germline V CDR1 and CDR2: SNHLY, FYNNEI. Trimming took off 7 bases at V and 0 bases at J, with 13 bases between the two ends. The CDR3 has 15 residues. CDR3 residues: CASNQGFLAKNIQYF. CDR3 nucleotide sequence: TGTGCCAGCAACCAGGGGTTCCTAGCCAAAAACATTCAGTACTTC.

The V call is TRBV28, the J call TRBJ1-2; no clear D gene. This CDR3 region has 10 residues. The germline V and J ends were trimmed by 3 bases and 6 bases, with 2 bases remaining between them. Germline assignment: CDR1 MDHEN and CDR2 SYDVKM. CDR3 protein: CASSFNGYTF. The CDR3 nucleotides read TGTGCCAGCAGTTTTAATGGCTACACCTTC.

The chain employs TRBV5-1 and TRBJ1-4; 8 nucleotides match TRBD1. V was pared by 4 bases and J by 6 bases, with 5 bases of the junction left unmatched. The V gene's germline CDR1 is SGHRS and CDR2 YFSETQ. The CDR3 loop spans 14 amino acids. CDR3 coding DNA: TGCGCCAGCAGCAGACAGGGGTTCGATGAAAAACTGTTTTTT. Translated, it gives CASSRQGFDEKLFF.

The chain uses TRBV28 and TRBJ1-4; perhaps TRBD1 as D (5 bases). Trimming pared 5 bases from V and 12 bases from J, leaving 19 bases between. CDR3 length: 14 amino acids. Germline V gives CDR1 MDHEN, CDR2 SYDVKM. The CDR3 sequence is CASSPYPRRDQLFF. DNA of the CDR3: TGTGCCAGCAGTCCGTACCCGCGGAGGGACCAACTGTTTTTT.

The chain joins TRBV7-3 to TRBJ1-1, with D perhaps TRBD1 (6 bases). Trimming cost V 7 bases and J 1 base, with 10 bases left between them. Germline V gene lookup returns CDR1 SGHTA and CDR2 FQGTGA. The CDR3 extends over 13 amino acids. The chain's CDR3 is CASKRGRNTEAFF. The DNA for the CDR3 is TGTGCCAGCAAGAGGGGGAGGAACACTGAAGCTTTCTTT.

This rearrangement joins TRBV28 to TRBJ2-6; tentatively, D is TRBD1 (6 bases). The CDR3 loop spans 18 amino acids. Trimming shortened V by 5 bases and J by 0 bases, and 17 bases separated the two germline ends. Germline lookup yields CDR1 MDHEN and CDR2 SYDVKM. CDR3 protein: CASSDRGIRSSGANVLTF. The CDR3 DNA reads TGTGCCAGCAGTGATAGGGGGATCCGAAGCTCTGGGGCCAACGTCCTGACTTTC. The full variable domain, completed using reference TRBV28 and TRBJ2-6, is DVKVTQSSRYLVKRTGEKVFLECVQDMDHENMFWYRQDPGLGLRLIYFSYDVKMKEKGDIPEGYSVSREKKERFSLILESASTNQTSMYLCASSDRGIRSSGANVLTFGAGSRLTVL.

This chain links TRBV4-1 with TRBJ2-2, with a tentative D call TRBD1 (6 bases). The CDR3 is made up of 19 amino acids. Germline V lookup: CDR1 MGHRA, CDR2 YSYEKL. The ends were cut back, 2 bases at V and 2 bases at J, with 21 bases in the middle. The CDR3 bases are TGCGCCAGCAGCCAACCCCGGTTGTCGCGGACAGCCAACACCGGGGAGCTGTTTTTT. Translation gives CASSQPRLSRTANTGELFF.

This chain joins TRBV5-6 and TRBJ2-7; 7 nucleotides match TRBD2. With 0 bases clipped from V and 7 bases from J, the junction kept 16 bases outside the gene matches. Germline loops: CDR1 SGHDT, CDR2 YYEEEE. The CDR3 spans 17 residues. CDR3: CASSLVSSGTQGLEQYF. The CDR3 DNA follows: TGTGCCAGCAGCTTGGTATCAAGCGGGACCCAGGGATTAGAGCAGTACTTC.

V and J are TRBV28 and TRBJ2-2; 11 nucleotides align to TRBD2. The V segment lost 7 bases and the J segment 6 bases; nucleotides outside the gene matches: 13. Germline CDR1 MDHEN, CDR2 SYDVKM. The CDR3 is 17 residues long. CDR3 nucleotide sequence: TGTGCCAGCACCCCCCTTCCCGTAGCGGGAGGGTCCGGGGAGCTGTTTTTT. This sequence encodes CASTPLPVAGGSGELFF.

J is TRBJ2-7 and V is TRBV11-3, with D hard to call. V was cut by 5 bases and J by 4 bases, with 15 bases left in between. This CDR3 is built from 14 residues. Germline CDR1 SGHNT, CDR2 YENEEA. CDR3 DNA: TGTGCCAGCAGCCCTGGGTGGGCCAGGTACGAGCAGTACTTC. Translation: CASSPGWARYEQYF.

The chain uses TRBV6-6 and TRBJ1-5; TRBD1 agrees at 9 bases. There are 15 residues in the CDR3. With V trimmed by 5 bases and J by 4 bases, 6 bases remained unmatched. Germline CDR1 MNHNY, CDR2 SVGAGI (reference sequence). The chain's CDR3 is CASSDRGGINQPQHF. The CDR3 DNA sequence: TGTGCCAGCAGTGACAGGGGGGGCATTAATCAGCCCCAGCATTTT.

This chain connects TRBV7-8 to TRBJ2-3; D perhaps matches TRBD2 (7 bases). There are 15 residues in the CDR3. Looked up from germline, CDR1 is SGHVS and CDR2 is FQNEAQ. Trimming stripped 5 bases from V and 0 bases from J, with 12 bases between. The CDR3 bases are TGTGCCAGCAGCGAAAGGGGGGGGAGCACAGATACGCAGTATTTT. This codes for CASSERGGSTDTQYF. The full variable domain, with the rest looked up from reference TRBV7-8 and TRBJ2-3, is GAGVSQSPRYKVAKRGQDVALRCDPISGHVSLFWYQQALGQGPEFLTYFQNEAQLDKSGLPSDRFFAERPEGSVSTLKIQRTQQEDSAVYLCASSERGGSTDTQYFGPGTRLTVL.

V is TRBV6-5 and J is TRBJ2-5, with a tentative D call TRBD2 (6 bases). Judging by the DNA end, TRBJ2-7 fits better; the J call may be wrong. The CDR3 totals 15 residues. CDR1 and CDR2 from the germline V gene are MNHEY and SVGAGI. The CDR3 DNA sequence: TGTGCCAGCAGTTACCCCTCCGCCGGGAGTGCCGAGCAGTACTTC. Its protein is CASSYPSAGSAEQYF.

The chain carries TRBV27 and TRBJ2-5, with 10 nucleotides matching TRBD1. The CDR3 runs 15 residues. CDR1 is MNHEY, CDR2 SMNVEV, per germline (reference sequence). Trimming took 5 bases from V and 2 from J; bases not matched to a gene: 5. The DNA of the CDR3 is TGTGCCAGCAGTGGGACAGGGGAGTATCAAGAGACCCAGTACTTC. Translating gives CASSGTGEYQETQYF.